What follows are 7 T cell receptor beta chains derived from one specimen sequenced in a study of cytotoxic CD8 clonotypes in ibrutinib-treated CLL. This table comes from immunoSEQ multiplex PCR, and its TCRdb copy is limited to in-frame clones, with some not included. The sample records roughly 200,000 clones, roughly 79% being singletons. The sequenced sample was PBMCs, obtained after 12 months of ibrutinib treatment. All receptors derive from a human donor with chronic lymphocytic leukemia.

CDR3 sequence reads: CASGFMEGMNTEAFF. The CDR3 region has the DNA TGTGCCAGTGGATTCATGGAGGGTATGAACACTGAAGCTTTCTTT. J is TRBJ1-1 and V is TRBV6-1; D uncertain. The CDR3 runs 15 residues. Germline V gene sequence: CDR1 MNHNS, CDR2 SASEGT. V was shortened by 9 bases and J by 0 bases, with 17 bases between the two germline ends.

The chain recombines TRBV6-6 with TRBJ2-1; 7 bases agree with TRBD1. With 8 bases clipped from V and 5 bases from J, the junction kept 9 bases outside the gene matches. There are 14 residues in the CDR3. Germline CDR1 MNHNY, CDR2 SVGAGI (reference sequence). The CDR3 is CASGRGTDNNEQFF. DNA of the CDR3: TGTGCCAGCGGCAGGGGGACAGATAACAATGAGCAGTTCTTC.

This chain joins TRBV29-1 and TRBJ1-2, with TRBD1 identical over 9 bases. Germline V gives CDR1 SQVTM, CDR2 ANQGSEA. V was clipped by 6 bases and J by 5 bases; unmatched bases: 13. This CDR3 contains 15 residues. CDR3: CSVAGTGRSLYGYTF. The CDR3 DNA reads as TGCAGCGTGGCCGGGACAGGGCGTTCTCTTTATGGCTACACCTTC.

V usage is TRBV7-6 and J usage is TRBJ2-1; D not resolved. The V and J ends lost 7 bases and 10 bases respectively, with 20 bases between them. Germline-derived CDR1 and CDR2 are SGHVS and FNYEAQ. The CDR3 has 14 amino acids. The CDR3 loop reads CASTNLPHAAEQFF. CDR3 DNA: TGTGCCAGCACCAATCTGCCCCATGCCGCCGAGCAGTTCTTC. Combining the CDR3 with reference TRBV7-6 and TRBJ2-1 gives the whole variable domain GAGVSQSPRYKVTKRGQDVALRCDPISGHVSLYWYRQALGQGPEFLTYFNYEAQQDKSGLPNDRFSAERPEGSISTLTIQRTEQRDSAMYRCASTNLPHAAEQFFGPGTRLTVL.

This chain joins TRBV7-9 and TRBJ2-7; the D is unclear. The CDR3 has 12 residues. V lost 2 bases and J lost 4, with 6 bases in between. Germline V gene data show CDR1 as SEHNR and CDR2 as FQNEAQ (reference sequence). The CDR3 reads CASSLLPYEQYF. The CDR3 DNA sequence: TGTGCCAGCAGCTTATTACCGTACGAGCAGTACTTC.

In its sample, this clone was seen a few times. This chain joins TRBV5-1 and TRBJ2-7, with a weak D call TRBD2 (6 bases). In germline, CDR1 is SGHRS, CDR2 YFSETQ. The V and J ends lost 4 bases and 11 bases respectively, with 31 bases between them. There are 17 residues in the CDR3. The CDR3 spells CASSPTGFYEYPGGKYF. Written as DNA, the CDR3 is TGCGCCAGCAGCCCCACCGGGTTTTACGAGTACCCCGGGGGAAAGTACTTC.

The chain is built from TRBV14 and TRBJ2-7, with 7 bases aligning to TRBD1. V shed 4 bases, J shed 2 bases, and the junction held 11 bases outside the gene matches. The CDR3 runs to 16 residues. The germline gives CDR1 SGHDN, CDR2 FVKESK. CDR3 region: CASSPVGDRVTYEQYF. The CDR3 coding sequence is TGTGCCAGCAGCCCGGTGGGGGACAGAGTCACCTACGAGCAGTACTTC.